The source of this T cell receptor (beta chain) is a study of Ad26.COV2.S vaccination and SARS-CoV-2 variants. The assay was immunoSEQ multiplex PCR, and TCRdb's table has in-frame clones only and misses some. The repertoire consists of about 440,000 clones, with about 92% occurring once and the leading ten covering less than 4.5%. The treatment: roughly 20 received Ad26.COV2.S at low or high dose, single or two shots; a few received placebo; per-sample allocation not given. Samples came from day 63 after the first vaccine or placebo injection. Worth noting for this clone: Antigen specificity is unknown.

This CDR3 is built from 14 residues. The germline CDR1 and CDR2 sequences are MNHEY and SMNVEV (reference sequence). Trimming pared 2 bases from V and 5 bases from J, leaving 10 bases between. Study-wide results and caveats: Recipients given vaccine exceeded placebo recipients in spike-specific TCR breadth.

This clonotype was obtained from a person between 18 and 60 years old who received the Ad26.COV2.S COVID-19 vaccine or a placebo. The rearrangement uses TRBV27 and TRBJ2-1, with D maybe TRBD2 (5 bases). This material consisted of peripheral blood, taken in a trial of Ad26.COV2.S vaccine versus placebo. This CDR3 is CASSLRGRHNEQFF. In DNA, the CDR3 is TGTGCCAGCAGTTTACGGGGAAGGCACAATGAGCAGTTCTTC.